Below are 28 T cell receptor beta chains sequenced from a single sample in a study of T cell responses to AZD1222 COVID-19 vaccine. The table came from immunoSEQ multiplex PCR; TCRdb's copy has only in-frame clones and leaves some out. The sample consists of roughly 120,000 clones, around 89% of them appearing once. The sequencing used peripheral blood, collected on day 0 of AZD1222 vaccination. The receptors were sampled from an adult in good health.

The rearrangement joins TRBV10-3 to TRBJ1-3; 7 nucleotides match TRBD1. J lost 0 bases, V lost 6 bases, and 8 bases had no gene match. The length of the CDR3 is 16 residues. Germline V CDR1 and CDR2: ENHRY, SYGVKD. As DNA, the CDR3 is TGTGCCATCAGCCCGACAGGGTCCCCCTCTGGAAACACCATATATTTT. It specifies CAISPTGSPSGNTIYF.

In its sample, this clone was seen once. The genes are TRBV6-7 and TRBJ1-6; 12 bases are shared with TRBD1. TRBV6-7 is flagged as an ORF with uncertain function. CDR3 size: 17 residues. Trimming took 9 bases from V and 5 from J; bases not matched to a gene: 11. The DNA of the CDR3 is TGTGCCAGGATCCGGGACAGGGGGCGTTCGGATAATTCACCCCTCCACTTT. As protein: CARIRDRGRSDNSPLHF.

CDR3 sequence reads: CASSSILGGGLNEQFF. Written as DNA, the CDR3 is TGTGCCAGCAGTTCAATTCTCGGGGGGGGCCTCAATGAGCAGTTCTTC. The rearrangement uses TRBV6-2 or TRBV6-3 and TRBJ2-1, with TRBD2 identical over 8 bases. CDR1 is MNHEY and CDR2 is SVGEGT in the germline V gene. V gave up 4 bases and J gave up 6 bases; unmatched junction bases: 11. CDR3 length: 16 amino acids.

The gene calls are TRBV4-3 and TRBJ2-2; a weak D match, TRBD2 (5 bases). Deletions cut 0 bases from V and 1 base from J, with 12 bases between. CDR3 length: 17 residues. The germline V gene encodes CDR1 LGHNA and CDR2 YSLEER. CDR3 sequence (DNA): TGCGCCAGCAGCCAAGATCCTCAGGCGGGGAACACCGGGGAGCTGTTTTTT. Translated, it gives CASSQDPQAGNTGELFF.

This clone occurred once. The chain employs TRBV6-5 and TRBJ1-5; no reliable D call. Germline CDR1 reads MNHEY; CDR2 reads SVGAGI. This CDR3 has 12 amino acids. V was shortened by 6 bases and J by 11 bases, with 14 bases between the two germline ends. CDR3 loop: CASRSSDSSQHF. In DNA form, the CDR3 reads TGTGCCAGCAGATCATCGGACTCCTCCCAGCATTTT.

The gene calls are TRBV6-5 and TRBJ2-2; D gene ambiguous. Germline loops: CDR1 MNHEY, CDR2 SVGAGI. The CDR3 length is 14 residues. Trimming took 5 bases from V and 1 from J, leaving 8 bases between them. CDR3 sequence: CASSPRQNTGELFF. The CDR3 DNA reads TGTGCCAGCAGTCCCCGACAGAACACCGGGGAGCTGTTTTTT.

This chain connects TRBV2 to TRBJ2-1, with 8 bases matching TRBD2. The CDR3 has 14 amino acids. The germline V gene has CDR1 SNHLY and CDR2 FYNNEI. The trim removed 6 bases at V and 5 bases at J, leaving 6 bases unmatched. Here the CDR3 DNA reads TGTGCCAGCAGCGCCGGGACTAGTAACAATGAGCAGTTCTTC. As protein: CASSAGTSNNEQFF.

The chain links TRBV10-1 to TRBJ1-1, with 7 bases aligning to TRBD1. CDR3 length: 14 amino acids. Germline CDR1 is WNHNN and CDR2 is SYGVQD (reference sequence). Germline trimming cut 5 bases from V and 0 bases from J; bases unmatched to any gene: 3. The CDR3 DNA reads as TGCGCCAGCAGTACGGGACAGCTGAACACTGAAGCTTTCTTT. It yields the protein CASSTGQLNTEAFF.

V is TRBV7-9 and J is TRBJ1-4, with D tentatively TRBD1 (6 bases). The V end was cut by 4 bases, the J end by 2 bases, with 11 bases between. This CDR3 has 15 residues. Germline V lookup: CDR1 SEHNR, CDR2 FQNEAQ (reference sequence). Here the CDR3 reads CASSSQGMTNEKLFF. DNA of the CDR3: TGTGCCAGCAGCTCGCAGGGGATGACTAATGAAAAACTGTTTTTT.

This clone was recorded once. The rearrangement uses TRBV6-5 and TRBJ1-4; perhaps TRBD1 as D (6 bases). The CDR3 consists of 14 residues. V lost 5 bases and J lost 8, with 15 bases in between. The germline CDR1 and CDR2 sequences are MNHEY and SVGAGI. Written as DNA, the CDR3 is TGTGCCAGCAGTCCTCGAGGGGGGAGGGAAAAACTGTTTTTT. This encodes CASSPRGGREKLFF.

V usage is TRBV28 and J usage is TRBJ1-6; D is uncertain. The CDR3 totals 14 residues. V shed 5 bases and J shed 1 base, with 6 bases lying between them. In germline, CDR1 is MDHEN, CDR2 SYDVKM. The CDR3 protein is CASSGGSYNSPLHF. In nucleotides, the CDR3 is TGTGCCAGCAGTGGTGGATCCTATAATTCACCCCTCCACTTT.

This sequence joins TRBV4-3 and TRBJ2-1; maybe TRBD2 (6 bases). There are 17 residues in the CDR3. The V gene's germline CDR1 is LGHNA and CDR2 YSLEER. The V end was cut by 0 bases, the J end by 0 bases, with 12 bases between. CDR3 nucleotide sequence: TGCGCCAGCAGCCAAGATGGGGCGGGGAGCTCCTACAATGAGCAGTTCTTC. Its translation is CASSQDGAGSSYNEQFF.

The chain has TRBV2 and TRBJ1-2; D is undetermined. The V gene lost 6 bases and the J gene lost 3 bases, with 8 bases spanning the gap. Looked up from germline, CDR1 is SNHLY and CDR2 is FYNNEI. CDR3 length equals 12 residues. The DNA of the CDR3 is TGTGCCAGCAGATGGTCCGACTATGGCTACACCTTC. Protein product: CASRWSDYGYTF.

The chain uses TRBV5-6 and TRBJ1-1, with 7 bases identical to TRBD1. Germline V gene sequence: CDR1 SGHDT, CDR2 YYEEEE. The CDR3 is 13 residues long. The V segment lost 7 bases and the J segment 10 bases; nucleotides outside the gene matches: 13. Here the CDR3 DNA reads TGTGCCAGCTTCCCGCGCGGGGGACAGACAGCTTTCTTT. Amino acids: CASFPRGGQTAFF. The whole variable domain, remainder taken from reference TRBV5-6 and TRBJ1-1, is DAGVTQSPTHLIKTRGQQVTLRCSPKSGHDTVSWYQQALGQGPQFIFQYYEEEERQRGNFPDRFSGHQFPNYSSELNVNALLLGDSALYLCASFPRGGQTAFFGQGTRLTVV.

The genes are TRBV7-3 and TRBJ2-3, with D possibly being TRBD1 (6 bases). V lost 2 bases and J lost 0, with 6 bases in between. The germline gives CDR1 SGHTA, CDR2 FQGTGA. The CDR3 consists of 14 residues. The CDR3 nucleotides read TGTGCCAGCAGCTTAGGGACAAGCACAGATACGCAGTATTTT. Encoded protein: CASSLGTSTDTQYF.

This clone appeared once. The chain links TRBV12-3 or TRBV12-4 to TRBJ1-3; D ambiguous. The CDR3 totals 13 residues. V dropped 5 bases and J dropped 4 bases, with 9 bases sitting between them. The CDR3, as DNA: TGTGCCAGCAGTCCTTTATTGGGAAACACCATATATTTT. It specifies CASSPLLGNTIYF.

The table lists this clone with a count of one. The V and J genes are TRBV19 and TRBJ1-2; D possibly corresponds to TRBD1 (5 bases). The CDR3 is 13 amino acids. V lost 2 bases and J 8 bases, leaving 12 bases between the germline ends. Looked up from germline, CDR1 is LNHDA and CDR2 is SQIVND (reference sequence). The CDR3 region is CASSIQGLQGYTF. CDR3 nucleotides: TGTGCCAGTAGTATACAGGGATTGCAGGGCTACACCTTC. The variable domain in full, with the rest retrieved from reference TRBV19 and TRBJ1-2, is DGGITQSPKYLFRKEGQNVTLSCEQNLNHDAMYWYRQDPGQGLRLIYYSQIVNDFQKGDIAEGYSVSREKKESFPLTVTSAQKNPTAFYLCASSIQGLQGYTFGSGTRLTVV.

The count of this clone is one. This chain joins TRBV28 and TRBJ1-4; TRBD1 is a possible D gene (5 bases). The V end lost 6 bases, the J end lost 7 bases, and 18 bases lay between the germline ends. The CDR3 is 15 residues long. Germline CDR1 reads MDHEN; CDR2 reads SYDVKM. CDR3 region: CASSPAGQGGEKLFF. The CDR3 DNA reads as TGTGCCAGCAGCCCCGCCGGCCAGGGAGGTGAAAAACTGTTTTTT.

The genes are TRBV12-3 or TRBV12-4 and TRBJ2-7; either TRBD1 or TRBD2 may fit D (5 bases each). Between the trimmed V and J ends, which lost 6 bases and 6 bases, there was a span of 15 bases. The CDR3 consists of 13 residues. CDR3: CASSWDGMGEQYF. In nucleotides, the CDR3 is TGTGCCAGCAGCTGGGACGGGATGGGCGAGCAGTACTTC.

As regards this clone: In the same sample, other DNA sequences code for this CDR3. The chain links TRBV19 to TRBJ1-5; unclear D gene. CDR3 length: 15 amino acids. Trimming removed 5 bases at V and 0 bases at J, with 11 bases between. Per the germline V gene, CDR1 is LNHDA and CDR2 is SQIVND (reference sequence). CDR3 bases: TGTGCCAGTAGTCCCCCGGCGTATAGCAATCAGCCCCAGCATTTT. Translating gives CASSPPAYSNQPQHF.

The chain links TRBV2 to TRBJ1-4; D possibly corresponds to TRBD1 (5 bases). The germline CDR1 and CDR2 sequences are SNHLY and FYNNEI. The CDR3 runs 16 residues. V was trimmed by 3 bases and J by 0 bases, leaving 11 bases between them. CDR3 nucleotide sequence: TGTGCCAGCAGTGATCTGAGGGGTGCAACTAATGAAAAACTGTTTTTT. Translation gives CASSDLRGATNEKLFF.

This chain links TRBV3-1 (or the pseudogene TRBV3-2) with TRBJ2-1; D possibly corresponds to TRBD1 (5 bases). Per germline, CDR1 LGHDT and CDR2 YNNKEL (reference sequence). Deletions cut 3 bases from V and 6 bases from J, with 12 bases between. CDR3 length: 14 amino acids. This chain's CDR3 is CASSHSSGPNEQFF. The DNA of the CDR3 is TGTGCCAGCAGCCATTCTTCAGGGCCCAATGAGCAGTTCTTC.

This chain connects TRBV7-2 to TRBJ1-5, with D perhaps TRBD1 (5 bases). Germline V gene sequence: CDR1 SGHTA, CDR2 FQGNSA. There are 16 residues in the CDR3. V lost 1 base and J 4 bases, leaving 14 bases between the germline ends. CDR3 residues: CASSLVRGQGNQPQHF. CDR3 nucleotides: TGTGCCAGCAGCTTAGTCCGAGGGCAGGGTAATCAGCCCCAGCATTTT.

CDR3 protein: CASSPPGQDNYGYTF. Here the CDR3 DNA reads TGTGCCAGCAGCCCCCCGGGACAGGATAACTATGGCTACACCTTC. The V and J genes are TRBV5-4 and TRBJ1-2, with 8 bases fitting TRBD1. Germline CDR1 and CDR2: SGHNT and YYREEE (reference sequence). This CDR3 contains 15 residues. V shed 4 bases and J 1 base; nucleotides not matched to a gene: 6.

This clone is a singleton in its sample. This chain uses TRBV6-6 with TRBJ1-5; D unresolved. This CDR3 contains 14 residues. Germline CDR1 is MNHNY and CDR2 is SVGAGI (reference sequence). Trimming pared 7 bases from V and 0 bases from J, leaving 10 bases between. This CDR3 reads CASTPGNSNQPQHF. CDR3 bases: TGTGCCAGCACCCCCGGCAATAGCAATCAGCCCCAGCATTTT.

The chain recombines TRBV19 with TRBJ1-2; TRBD1 might be the D (5 bases). The germline V gene has CDR1 LNHDA and CDR2 SQIVND (reference sequence). There are 15 residues in the CDR3. Trimming removed 1 base from V and 8 bases from J, with 17 bases in between. CDR3 residues: CASSIVRRGPGGYTF. The DNA for the CDR3 is TGTGCCAGTAGTATAGTGCGTCGGGGCCCTGGGGGCTACACCTTC.

The chain combines TRBV3-1 (or the pseudogene TRBV3-2) with TRBJ2-5; no reliable D call. Trimming took off 5 bases at V and 4 bases at J, with 14 bases between the two ends. Germline V CDR1 and CDR2: LGHDT, YNNKEL (reference sequence). The CDR3 runs 14 residues. As DNA, the CDR3 is TGTGCCAGCAGCTCGCGACGGGCCCTAGAGACCCAGTACTTC. This sequence encodes CASSSRRALETQYF.

The chain has TRBV3-1 (or the pseudogene TRBV3-2) and TRBJ1-2; D may be TRBD1 (6 bases). Germline V gene data show CDR1 as LGHDT and CDR2 as YNNKEL (reference sequence). This CDR3 has 13 amino acids. The V and J ends lost 4 bases and 5 bases respectively, with 11 bases between them. CDR3 in DNA: TGTGCCAGCAGCCCGGACAGAGGTTATGGCTACACCTTC. Translation: CASSPDRGYGYTF.